Sequencing of this T cell receptor beta chain was carried out in a study of shared clonotypes between healthy human individuals. Findings and limits, study-wide: Sequencing depth was expected to influence donor clonotype sharing.

Profiling relied on immunoSEQ multiplex PCR, and the TCRdb table lists in-frame clones only, not all of them. The table records approximately 640,000 clones, 72% of them present only once. There are a few counts of this clone. Its specificity is not known. CDR1 is SGHNT and CDR2 is YYREEE in the germline V gene (reference sequence). The V and J ends lost 4 bases and 3 bases respectively, with 10 bases between them. The CDR3 has 14 amino acids. The sequence was obtained from a woman younger than 45 in good health. Material for sequencing was memory CD4+ T cells sorted from blood. Regarding subset: CD45RA-negative fraction. The chain carries TRBV5-4 and TRBJ2-2; possibly TRBD2 for D (5 bases). In nucleotides, the CDR3 is TGTGCCAGCAGCCCCCCGCGGGACACCGGGGAGCTGTTTTTT. It encodes CASSPPRDTGELFF.